Following are 27 T cell receptor beta chains from one sample sequenced in a study of blood T cell repertoires in COVID-19. Measured with immunoSEQ multiplex PCR; TCRdb has only the in-frame clones, and not every one. The table shows roughly 150,000 clones, with just under 80% occurring only once. Sequenced: peripheral blood. All receptors come from a woman older than 75 with acute or convalescent COVID-19.

The chain is built from TRBV6-5 and TRBJ1-2, with a tentative D call TRBD1 (5 bases). Germline CDR1 is MNHEY and CDR2 is SVGAGI. V lost 0 bases, J lost 8 bases, and 16 bases lay in between. The CDR3 totals 15 residues. For the CDR3, the DNA is TGTGCCAGCAGTTACTCAGCGGGGACGGCAAGAGGCTACACCTTC. As protein: CASSYSAGTARGYTF.

V is TRBV7-2 and J is TRBJ2-7; TRBD2 agrees at 10 bases. This CDR3 comprises 15 residues. CDR1 and CDR2 (germline): SGHTA, FQGNSA. Losses at the gene ends were 0 bases for V and 4 bases for J; bases not matched to a gene: 3. The CDR3 nucleotides read TGTGCCAGCAGCTTAGCCAGCGGGAGGGCGTACGAGCAGTACTTC. Translation gives CASSLASGRAYEQYF.

J is TRBJ1-5 and V is TRBV2, with 10 bases matching TRBD1. Germline lookup yields CDR1 SNHLY and CDR2 FYNNEI. V gave up 6 bases and J gave up 7 bases; unmatched junction bases: 3. The CDR3 length is 13 residues. The CDR3 spells CASRGTGDQPQHF. In DNA form, the CDR3 reads TGTGCCAGCAGAGGGACAGGGGACCAGCCCCAGCATTTT.

The rearrangement uses TRBV2 and TRBJ2-5; D is uncertain. V dropped 4 bases and J dropped 7 bases, with 13 bases sitting between them. The germline V gene has CDR1 SNHLY and CDR2 FYNNEI. The CDR3 has 13 amino acids. The CDR3 is CASSGGALSTQYF. The CDR3 nucleotides read TGTGCCAGCAGTGGAGGAGCGCTCTCGACCCAGTACTTC.

The DNA for the CDR3 is TGTGCCAGCAGCGGGGACAGGGGTTTCTACAATGAGCAGTTCTTC. Its protein is CASSGDRGFYNEQFF. The gene calls are TRBV6-5 and TRBJ2-1; 10 bases match TRBD1. From germline, CDR1 is MNHEY and CDR2 SVGAGI. Trimming cost V 6 bases and J 3 bases; bases outside gene matches: 5. There are 15 residues in the CDR3.

This clone has just one count. This chain links TRBV27 with TRBJ2-2; the D is unclear. Germline CDR1 reads MNHEY; CDR2 reads SMNVEV (reference sequence). The V end lost 3 bases, the J end lost 6 bases, and 14 bases lay between the germline ends. This CDR3 has 15 residues. The CDR3 loop is CASSFKPKRAGELFF. In DNA, the CDR3 is TGTGCCAGCAGTTTTAAGCCAAAGCGCGCCGGGGAGCTGTTTTTT.

The CDR3 here is CSAFGTGGSRAFF. In DNA, the CDR3 is TGCAGCGCATTCGGGACAGGAGGCTCCAGGGCTTTCTTT. The chain links TRBV29-1 to TRBJ1-1; 8 bases are shared with TRBD1. Germline trimming cut 7 bases from V and 11 bases from J; bases unmatched to any gene: 15. The CDR3 loop spans 13 amino acids. Germline assignment: CDR1 SQVTM and CDR2 ANQGSEA.

This chain joins TRBV3-1 (or the pseudogene TRBV3-2) and TRBJ1-3, with 7 positions matching TRBD1. Germline V lookup: CDR1 LGHDT, CDR2 YNNKEL (reference sequence). This CDR3 has 15 residues. V dropped 3 bases and J dropped 0; count of bases not matched to a gene: 2. The CDR3 protein is CASSHRDSSGNTIYF. CDR3 in DNA: TGTGCCAGCAGCCACCGGGACAGCTCTGGAAACACCATATATTTT.

V usage is TRBV6-5 and J usage is TRBJ1-5; 7 positions agree with TRBD1. Unmatched junction bases numbered 2, after V lost 4 bases and J lost 2 bases. The CDR3 is 14 amino acids. Germline assignment: CDR1 MNHEY and CDR2 SVGAGI. The CDR3 bases are TGTGCCAGCAGTTCTGGACAGGGCAATCAGCCCCAGCATTTT. This sequence encodes CASSSGQGNQPQHF.

The chain joins TRBV19 to TRBJ1-5; no reliable D call. Looked up from germline, CDR1 is LNHDA and CDR2 is SQIVND (reference sequence). The CDR3 loop spans 14 amino acids. V shed 3 bases and J shed 7 bases, with 13 bases lying between them. The CDR3 loop is CASSMGGERQPQHF. In DNA form, the CDR3 reads TGTGCCAGTAGTATGGGAGGCGAAAGACAGCCCCAGCATTTT.

The rearrangement joins TRBV3-1 (or the pseudogene TRBV3-2) to TRBJ1-6; D is perhaps TRBD1 (6 bases). CDR1 LGHDT and CDR2 YNNKEL come from the germline V gene (reference sequence). The CDR3 runs to 14 residues. V was clipped by 6 bases and J by 3 bases, with 9 bases between them. The DNA for the CDR3 is TGTGCCAGCAGGGGCAGGGGCTATAATTCACCCCTCCACTTT. This codes for CASRGRGYNSPLHF.

The chain couples TRBV5-1 to TRBJ2-5; tentative D call: TRBD1 (6 bases). Germline V gives CDR1 SGHRS, CDR2 YFSETQ. V dropped 0 bases and J dropped 2 bases, with 8 bases sitting between them. This CDR3 has 14 residues. The CDR3 DNA follows: TGCGCCAGCAGCTTGGATACAGGGCAAGAGACCCAGTACTTC. Protein sequence: CASSLDTGQETQYF.

This clone was seen more than once but under ten times. The rearrangement uses TRBV6-5 and TRBJ1-2, with D hard to call. This CDR3 has 11 residues. Germline-derived CDR1 and CDR2 are MNHEY and SVGAGI. V shed 6 bases and J shed 4 bases, with 6 bases lying between them. The CDR3 loop reads CASRGFYGYTF. CDR3 nucleotide sequence: TGTGCCAGCAGGGGCTTCTATGGCTACACCTTC.

The chain uses TRBV11-2 and TRBJ1-1; tentatively, D is TRBD1 (6 bases). Trimming took 8 bases from V and 0 from J, leaving 16 bases between them. This CDR3 region has 15 residues. Germline lookup yields CDR1 SGHAT and CDR2 FQNNGV. The CDR3 coding sequence is TGTGCCAGCGGAGGGGGGGGCAGTATGAACACTGAAGCTTTCTTT. Residues: CASGGGGSMNTEAFF. Looking up the rest from reference TRBV11-2 and TRBJ1-1 gives the full variable domain: EAGVAQSPRYKIIEKRQSVAFWCNPISGHATLYWYQQILGQGPKLLIQFQNNGVVDDSQLPKDRFSAERLKGVDSTLKIQPAKLEDSAVYLCASGGGGSMNTEAFFGQGTRLTVV.

The genes are TRBV5-8 and TRBJ2-2; D is possibly TRBD1 (6 bases). Per the germline V gene, CDR1 is SGHTS and CDR2 is YDEGEE. The CDR3 has 15 residues. Trimming removed 6 bases at V and 0 bases at J, with 12 bases between. The DNA for the CDR3 is TGTGCCAGCATTTTCGGACAGCCGAACACCGGGGAGCTGTTTTTT. This codes for CASIFGQPNTGELFF.

V is TRBV19 and J is TRBJ1-4; 10 bases match TRBD1. From germline, CDR1 is LNHDA and CDR2 SQIVND (reference sequence). The CDR3 is 13 residues long. V lost 10 bases and J lost 10; bases outside the gene matches: 9. In DNA form, the CDR3 reads TGTGCCACCTCCGGGACAGGGGATGTAAAACTGTTTTTT. It specifies CATSGTGDVKLFF.

This clone has a handful of counts. The J gene is TRBJ1-2, the V gene TRBV5-1; 7 nucleotides match TRBD1. CDR3 length: 14 amino acids. Losses at the gene ends were 4 bases for V and 4 bases for J; bases not matched to a gene: 7. Germline CDR1 and CDR2: SGHRS and YFSETQ. The DNA for the CDR3 is TGCGCCAGCAGCCCTGGACAGGATACCTATGGCTACACCTTC. The encoded protein is CASSPGQDTYGYTF. The full variable domain, completed using reference TRBV5-1 and TRBJ1-2, is KAGVTQTPRYLIKTRGQQVTLSCSPISGHRSVSWYQQTPGQGLQFLFEYFSETQRNKGNFPGRFSGRQFSNSRSEMNVSTLELGDSALYLCASSPGQDTYGYTFGSGTRLTVV.

CDR3 bases: TGTGCCAGCAGTGCGCTTAGCGGGGGGGCCTATTACAATGAGCAGTTCTTC. As protein: CASSALSGGAYYNEQFF. V gene TRBV6-1 combines with J gene TRBJ2-1; 11 positions agree with TRBD2. Germline V gene lookup returns CDR1 MNHNS and CDR2 SASEGT. The CDR3 sequence is 17 residues long. V lost 4 bases and J lost 4; bases outside the gene matches: 9.

The J gene is TRBJ2-1, the V gene TRBV7-6, with 12 nucleotides matching TRBD2. This CDR3 has 16 amino acids. Germline CDR1 reads SGHVS; CDR2 reads FNYEAQ. Unmatched junction bases numbered 1, after V lost 0 bases and J lost 4 bases. In nucleotides, the CDR3 is TGTGCCAGCAGCTTAGCCGGGACTAGCGGGTACAATGAGCAGTTCTTC. Protein: CASSLAGTSGYNEQFF.

There are a few counts of this clone. The chain links TRBV30 to TRBJ2-1; 9 bases match TRBD1. The CDR3 is made up of 15 amino acids. J gave up 8 bases and V 0 bases, and 8 bases lay outside the gene matches. Germline V gene lookup returns CDR1 GTSNPN and CDR2 SVGIG (reference sequence). DNA of the CDR3: TGTGCCTGGAGTGTATGGGACAGGGCGTGGGATGAGCAGTTCTTC. Its protein is CAWSVWDRAWDEQFF.

This clone has a handful of counts. The V call is TRBV6-5, the J call TRBJ1-6; 7 nucleotides line up with TRBD1. Losses at the gene ends were 6 bases for V and 10 bases for J; bases not matched to a gene: 6. This CDR3 contains 13 residues. Germline V gene sequence: CDR1 MNHEY, CDR2 SVGAGI. The CDR3 nucleotides are TGTGCCAGCAGAACAAACAGGGGATCACCCCTCCACTTT. Protein sequence: CASRTNRGSPLHF.

This chain links TRBV7-9 with TRBJ2-3, with 7 bases identical to TRBD1. This CDR3 spans 17 amino acids. Germline V gives CDR1 SEHNR, CDR2 FQNEAQ (reference sequence). The V gene end was trimmed by 1 base and the J gene end by 3 bases; junction bases not matched to a gene: 10. The CDR3 loop is CASSLGATGSRTDTQYF. In DNA, the CDR3 is TGTGCCAGCAGCTTAGGGGCGACAGGGAGCAGGACAGATACGCAGTATTTT.

The rearrangement joins TRBV3-1 (or the pseudogene TRBV3-2) to TRBJ2-1; 8 bases map to TRBD2. The germline gives CDR1 LGHDT, CDR2 YNNKEL (reference sequence). The V and J ends lost 4 bases and 2 bases, in that order; junction bases with no gene match: 7. CDR3 length: 16 amino acids. As DNA, the CDR3 is TGTGCCAGCAGCCTCTTTAGCGGGATCACCTACAATGAGCAGTTCTTC. This codes for CASSLFSGITYNEQFF.

This chain joins TRBV19 and TRBJ1-5; 10 nucleotides agree with TRBD1. The CDR3 is 16 residues long. The J segment lost 6 bases and the V segment lost 6 bases, leaving 11 bases of the junction unmatched. Germline-derived CDR1 and CDR2 are LNHDA and SQIVND (reference sequence). Written as DNA, the CDR3 is TGTGCCAGTAGGCGAAACCGGGACAGGGGATTTCAGCCCCAGCATTTT. The encoded protein is CASRRNRDRGFQPQHF.

The rearrangement joins TRBV19 to TRBJ1-5; D gene ambiguous. V was cut by 5 bases and J by 3 bases, with 20 bases left in between. The CDR3 spans 17 residues. Looked up from germline, CDR1 is LNHDA and CDR2 is SQIVND (reference sequence). CDR3 sequence reads: CASSPPRQAGNNQPQHF. In DNA form, the CDR3 reads TGTGCCAGTAGTCCCCCCCGGCAGGCAGGAAACAATCAGCCCCAGCATTTT.

This chain's CDR3 is CASTFQGGGYGYTF. CDR3 sequence (DNA): TGCGCCAGCACCTTTCAGGGAGGCGGCTATGGCTACACCTTC. The chain combines TRBV5-1 with TRBJ1-2; tentative D call: TRBD1 (5 bases). Between the trimmed V and J ends, which lost 6 bases and 4 bases, there was a span of 16 bases. CDR3 size: 14 residues. Germline CDR1 and CDR2: SGHRS and YFSETQ. The whole variable domain, filled in from reference TRBV5-1 and TRBJ1-2, reads KAGVTQTPRYLIKTRGQQVTLSCSPISGHRSVSWYQQTPGQGLQFLFEYFSETQRNKGNFPGRFSGRQFSNSRSEMNVSTLELGDSALYLCASTFQGGGYGYTFGSGTRLTVV.

The rearrangement uses TRBV3-1 (or the pseudogene TRBV3-2) and TRBJ2-5; 9 nucleotides match TRBD1. V lost 3 bases and J lost 4; bases outside the gene matches: 6. Germline V gene sequence: CDR1 LGHDT, CDR2 YNNKEL (reference sequence). CDR3 size: 15 residues. The CDR3 here is CASSHPTGGIETQYF. The CDR3 DNA reads as TGTGCCAGCAGCCACCCGACAGGGGGAATAGAGACCCAGTACTTC.